Listed here is a single T cell receptor beta chain. The sample is drawn from a study of blood T cell repertoires in COVID-19. Here immunoSEQ multiplex PCR was the method, and the copy in TCRdb shows in-frame clones only, minus some. The sample lists 150,000 to 200,000 clones; about 86% were seen once. V dropped 1 base and J dropped 2 bases, with 9 bases sitting between them. The CDR3 contains 14 residues. Per the germline V gene, CDR1 is SGHAT and CDR2 is FQNNGV. The chain has TRBV11-2 and TRBJ2-7; D gene unclear. This TCR was sampled from a man in his fifties or sixties with active or convalescent COVID-19. The sequenced sample was peripheral blood. The CDR3 is CASSLGQTTYEQYF. CDR3 sequence (DNA): TGTGCCAGCAGCTTAGGGCAGACAACCTACGAGCAGTACTTC.